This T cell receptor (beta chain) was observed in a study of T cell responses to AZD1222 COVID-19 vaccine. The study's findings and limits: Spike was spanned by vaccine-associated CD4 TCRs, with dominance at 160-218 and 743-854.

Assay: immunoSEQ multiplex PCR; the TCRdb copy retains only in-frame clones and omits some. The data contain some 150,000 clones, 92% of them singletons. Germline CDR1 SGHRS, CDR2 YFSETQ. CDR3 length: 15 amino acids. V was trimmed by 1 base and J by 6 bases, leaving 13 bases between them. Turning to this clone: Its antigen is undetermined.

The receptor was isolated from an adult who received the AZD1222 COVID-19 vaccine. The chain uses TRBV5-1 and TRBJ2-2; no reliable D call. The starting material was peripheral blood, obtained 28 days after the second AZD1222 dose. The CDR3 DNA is TGCGCCAGCAGCTTGTTGTCAGGTAGCCCCGGGGAGCTGTTTTTT. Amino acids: CASSLLSGSPGELFF.